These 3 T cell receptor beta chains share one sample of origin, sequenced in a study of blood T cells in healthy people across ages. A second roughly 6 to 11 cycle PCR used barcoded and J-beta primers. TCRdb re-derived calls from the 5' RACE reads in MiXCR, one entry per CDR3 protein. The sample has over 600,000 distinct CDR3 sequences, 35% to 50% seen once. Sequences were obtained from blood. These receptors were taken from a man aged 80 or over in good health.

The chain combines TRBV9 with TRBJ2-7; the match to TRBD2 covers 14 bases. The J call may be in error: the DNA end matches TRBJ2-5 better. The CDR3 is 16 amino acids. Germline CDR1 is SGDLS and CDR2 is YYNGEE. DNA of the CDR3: TGTGCCAGCAGCAGGGGACTAGCGGGAGTAGGTGAGACCCAGTACTTC. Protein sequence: CASSRGLAGVGETQYF.

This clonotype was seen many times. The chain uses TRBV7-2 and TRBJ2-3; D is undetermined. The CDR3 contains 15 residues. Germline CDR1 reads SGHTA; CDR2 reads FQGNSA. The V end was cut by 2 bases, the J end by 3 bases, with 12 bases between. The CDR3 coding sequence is TGTGCCAGCAGCTTAACGTTTCAACCTACAGATACGCAGTATTTT. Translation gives CASSLTFQPTDTQYF.

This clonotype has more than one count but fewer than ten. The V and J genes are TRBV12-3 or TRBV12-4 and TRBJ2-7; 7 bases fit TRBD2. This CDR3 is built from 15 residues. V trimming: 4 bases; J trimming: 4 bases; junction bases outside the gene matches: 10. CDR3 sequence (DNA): TGTGCCAGCAGTTATCTAGCGGACCCTTCATACGAGCAGTACTTC. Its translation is CASSYLADPSYEQYF.